The TCR beta chain under discussion was sequenced for a study of control samples from healthy donors and cancer patients. V was shortened by 2 bases and J by 2 bases, with 6 bases between the two germline ends. Germline lookup yields CDR1 KGHSH and CDR2 LQKENI. The CDR3 runs to 13 residues. Method: immunoSEQ multiplex PCR; TCRdb's copy keeps in-frame clones and lacks some. The sample consists of 150,000 to 200,000 clones, 80% to 90% of them appearing once. This clone has only a few counts. The origin of this receptor is a man between 25 and 39 years old in good health. The chain employs TRBV18 and TRBJ2-5, with no clear D. The sample consisted of blood. CDR3 nucleotides: TGTGCCAGCTCACCATCCGCACAAGAGACCCAGTACTTC. It specifies CASSPSAQETQYF.